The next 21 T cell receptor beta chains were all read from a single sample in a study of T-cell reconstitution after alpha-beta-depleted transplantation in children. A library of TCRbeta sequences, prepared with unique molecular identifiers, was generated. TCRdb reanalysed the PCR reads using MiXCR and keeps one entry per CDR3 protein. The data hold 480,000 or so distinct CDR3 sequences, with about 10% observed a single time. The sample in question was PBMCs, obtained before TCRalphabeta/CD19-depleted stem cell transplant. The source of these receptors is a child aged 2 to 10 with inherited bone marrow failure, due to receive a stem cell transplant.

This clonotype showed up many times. The CDR3 DNA follows: TGTGCCAGCTCGGGAATTACAGATACGCAGTATTTT. Protein: CASSGITDTQYF. The chain joins TRBV27 to TRBJ2-3, with D perhaps TRBD2 (5 bases). The CDR3 consists of 12 residues. The germline V gene has CDR1 MNHEY and CDR2 SMNVEV (reference sequence). Deletions cut 8 bases from V and 3 bases from J, with 9 bases between.

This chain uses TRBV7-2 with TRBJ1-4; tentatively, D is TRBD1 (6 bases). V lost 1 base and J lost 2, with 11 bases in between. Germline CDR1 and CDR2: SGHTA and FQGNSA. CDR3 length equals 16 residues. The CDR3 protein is CASSLVAGGTNEKLFF. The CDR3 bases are TGTGCCAGCAGCTTAGTAGCGGGGGGCACTAATGAAAAACTGTTTTTT.

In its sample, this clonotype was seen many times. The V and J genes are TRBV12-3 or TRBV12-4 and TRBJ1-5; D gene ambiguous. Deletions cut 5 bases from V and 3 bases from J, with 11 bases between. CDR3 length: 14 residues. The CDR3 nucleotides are TGTGCCAGCAGTCCCCGGGGAGACAATCAGCCCCAGCATTTT. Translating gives CASSPRGDNQPQHF.

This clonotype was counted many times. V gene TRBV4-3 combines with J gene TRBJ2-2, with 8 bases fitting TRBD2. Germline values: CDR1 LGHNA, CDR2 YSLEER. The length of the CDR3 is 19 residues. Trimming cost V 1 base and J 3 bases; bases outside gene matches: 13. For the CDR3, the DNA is TGCGCCAGCAGCCAAGCTGGGGTGGGTAGCGGGACGGACACCGGGGAGCTGTTTTTT. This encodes CASSQAGVGSGTDTGELFF.

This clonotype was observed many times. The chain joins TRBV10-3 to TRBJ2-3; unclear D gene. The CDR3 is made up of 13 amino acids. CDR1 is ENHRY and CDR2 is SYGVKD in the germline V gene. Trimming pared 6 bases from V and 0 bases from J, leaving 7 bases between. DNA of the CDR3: TGTGCCATCAGACCCCCGAGCACAGATACGCAGTATTTT. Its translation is CAIRPPSTDTQYF.

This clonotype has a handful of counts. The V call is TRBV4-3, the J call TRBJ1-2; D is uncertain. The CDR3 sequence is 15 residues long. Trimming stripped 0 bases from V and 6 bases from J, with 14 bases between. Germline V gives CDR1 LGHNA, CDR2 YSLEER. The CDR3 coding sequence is TGCGCCAGCAGCCAAGATCGGTTGGGAGGAGATGGCTACACCTTC. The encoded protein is CASSQDRLGGDGYTF.

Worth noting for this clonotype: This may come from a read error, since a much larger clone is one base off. The CDR3: CCARGASGGYNEQFF. As DNA, the CDR3 is TGCTGTGCTAGGGGGGCTAGCGGGGGGTACAATGAGCAGTTCTTC. The rearrangement joins TRBV20-1 to TRBJ2-1; TRBD2 agrees at 11 bases. Germline assignment: CDR1 DFQATT and CDR2 SNEGSKA (reference sequence). The CDR3 is made up of 15 amino acids.

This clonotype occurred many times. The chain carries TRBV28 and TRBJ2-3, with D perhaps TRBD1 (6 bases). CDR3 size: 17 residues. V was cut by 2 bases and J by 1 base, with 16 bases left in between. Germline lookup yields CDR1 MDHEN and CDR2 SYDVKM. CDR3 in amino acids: CASSLTPLGARTDTQYF. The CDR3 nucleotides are TGTGCCAGCAGTTTAACCCCCTTGGGGGCTCGCACAGATACGCAGTATTTT.

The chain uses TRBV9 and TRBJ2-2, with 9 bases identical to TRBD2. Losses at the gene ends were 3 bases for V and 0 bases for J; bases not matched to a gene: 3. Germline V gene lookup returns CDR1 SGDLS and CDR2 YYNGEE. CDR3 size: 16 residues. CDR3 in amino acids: CASSALAGSNTGELFF. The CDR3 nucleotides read TGTGCCAGCAGCGCCCTAGCGGGGTCGAACACCGGGGAGCTGTTTTTT.

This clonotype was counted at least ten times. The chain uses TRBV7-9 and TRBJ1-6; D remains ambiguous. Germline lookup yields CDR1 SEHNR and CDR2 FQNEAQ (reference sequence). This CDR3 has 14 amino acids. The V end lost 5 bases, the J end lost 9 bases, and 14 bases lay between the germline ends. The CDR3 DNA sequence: TGTGCCAGCAGCCGGGAGGTTAAACCTTCACCCCTCCACTTT. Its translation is CASSREVKPSPLHF. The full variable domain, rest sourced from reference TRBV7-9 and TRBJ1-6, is DTGVSQNPRHKITKRGQNVTFRCDPISEHNRLYWYRQTLGQGPEFLTYFQNEAQLEKSRLLSDRFSAERPKGSFSTLEIQRTEQGDSAMYLCASSREVKPSPLHFGNGTRLTVT.

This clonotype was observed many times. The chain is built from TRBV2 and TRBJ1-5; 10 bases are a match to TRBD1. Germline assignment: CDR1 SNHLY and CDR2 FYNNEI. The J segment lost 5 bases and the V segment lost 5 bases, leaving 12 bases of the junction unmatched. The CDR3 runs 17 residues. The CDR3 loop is CASSTPGTGELDQPQHF. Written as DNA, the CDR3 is TGTGCCAGCAGTACTCCCGGGACAGGGGAGTTGGATCAGCCCCAGCATTTT.

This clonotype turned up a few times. CDR3 sequence reads: CASRGAGSPYEQYF. CDR3 in DNA: TGTGCCAGCAGGGGAGCGGGATCACCCTACGAGCAGTACTTC. The chain carries TRBV7-9 and TRBJ2-7, with TRBD2 matching 7 bases. This CDR3 has 14 residues. Trimming removed 6 bases from V and 2 bases from J; junction bases left unmatched: 7. CDR1 SEHNR and CDR2 FQNEAQ come from the germline V gene (reference sequence). The whole variable domain, remainder taken from reference TRBV7-9 and TRBJ2-7, is DTGVSQNPRHKITKRGQNVTFRCDPISEHNRLYWYRQTLGQGPEFLTYFQNEAQLEKSRLLSDRFSAERPKGSFSTLEIQRTEQGDSAMYLCASRGAGSPYEQYFGPGTRLTVT.

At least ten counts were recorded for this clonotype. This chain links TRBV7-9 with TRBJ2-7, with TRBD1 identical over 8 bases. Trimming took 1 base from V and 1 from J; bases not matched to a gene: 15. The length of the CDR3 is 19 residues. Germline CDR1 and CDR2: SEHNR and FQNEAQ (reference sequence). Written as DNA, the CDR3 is TGTGCCAGCAGCTTAGGGACAGGGATAGCCACCGGCTTGTCCTACGAGCAGTACTTC. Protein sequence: CASSLGTGIATGLSYEQYF.

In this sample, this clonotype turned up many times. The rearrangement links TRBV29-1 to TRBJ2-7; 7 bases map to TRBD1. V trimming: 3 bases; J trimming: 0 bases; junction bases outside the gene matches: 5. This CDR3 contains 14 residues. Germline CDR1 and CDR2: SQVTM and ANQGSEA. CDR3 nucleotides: TGCAGCGTTGATGGGGCAGGGGGCTCCTACGAGCAGTACTTC. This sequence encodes CSVDGAGGSYEQYF.

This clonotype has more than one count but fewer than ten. CDR3 protein: CASSLAPQDNEQFF. The CDR3 DNA sequence: TGTGCCAGCAGCTTGGCCCCCCAGGACAATGAGCAGTTCTTC. V usage is TRBV7-6 and J usage is TRBJ2-1; D unresolved. The CDR3 runs to 14 residues. Trimming took off 3 bases at V and 5 bases at J, with 11 bases between the two ends. The germline V gene encodes CDR1 SGHVS and CDR2 FNYEAQ.

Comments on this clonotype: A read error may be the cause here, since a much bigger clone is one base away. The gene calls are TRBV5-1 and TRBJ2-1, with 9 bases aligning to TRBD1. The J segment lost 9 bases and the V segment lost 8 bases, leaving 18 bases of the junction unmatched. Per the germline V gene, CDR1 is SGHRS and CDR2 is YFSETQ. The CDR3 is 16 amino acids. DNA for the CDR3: TGCGCCAGAAGCCCGCTGACAGGGGGGAGACCGGGTGAGCAGTTCTTC. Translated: CARSPLTGGRPGEQFF. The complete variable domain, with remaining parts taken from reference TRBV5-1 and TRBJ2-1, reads KAGVTQTPRYLIKTRGQQVTLSCSPISGHRSVSWYQQTPGQGLQFLFEYFSETQRNKGNFPGRFSGRQFSNSRSEMNVSTLELGDSALYLCARSPLTGGRPGEQFFGPGTRLTVL.

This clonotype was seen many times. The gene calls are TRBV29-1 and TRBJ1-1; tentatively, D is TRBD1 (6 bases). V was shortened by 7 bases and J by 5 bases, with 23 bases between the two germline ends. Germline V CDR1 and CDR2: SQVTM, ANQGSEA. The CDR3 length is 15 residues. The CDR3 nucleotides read TGCAGCGGGGAGGCTGGAGGGGGGTGGGGGACTGAAGCTTTCTTT. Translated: CSGEAGGGWGTEAFF.

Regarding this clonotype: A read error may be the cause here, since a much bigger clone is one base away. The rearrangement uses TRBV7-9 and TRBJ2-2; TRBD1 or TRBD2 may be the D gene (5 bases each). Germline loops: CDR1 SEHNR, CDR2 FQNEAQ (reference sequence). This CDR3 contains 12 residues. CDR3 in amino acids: CGEGNMTGELFF. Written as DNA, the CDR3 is TGCGGAGAGGGGAATATGACCGGGGAGCTGTTTTTT.

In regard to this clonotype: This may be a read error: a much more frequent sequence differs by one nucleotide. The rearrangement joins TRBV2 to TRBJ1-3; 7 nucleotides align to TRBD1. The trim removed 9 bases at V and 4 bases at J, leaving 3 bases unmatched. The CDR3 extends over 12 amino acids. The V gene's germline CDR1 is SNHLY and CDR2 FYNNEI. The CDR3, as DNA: TGTGCCAGAGACAGGGACGGAAACACCATATATTTT. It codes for CARDRDGNTIYF.

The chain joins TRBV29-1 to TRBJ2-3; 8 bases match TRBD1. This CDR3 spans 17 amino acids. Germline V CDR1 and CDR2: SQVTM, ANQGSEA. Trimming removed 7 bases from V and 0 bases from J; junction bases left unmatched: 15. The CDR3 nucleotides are TGCAGCGGGACTGGGGTGTACAGGGGGTCCAGCACAGATACGCAGTATTTT. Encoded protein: CSGTGVYRGSSTDTQYF.

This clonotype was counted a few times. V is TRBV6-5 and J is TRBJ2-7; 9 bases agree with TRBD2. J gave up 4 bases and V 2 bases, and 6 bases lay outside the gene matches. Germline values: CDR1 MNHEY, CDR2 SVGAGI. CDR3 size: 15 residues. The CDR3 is CASSYDQREAYEQYF. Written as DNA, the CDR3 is TGTGCCAGCAGTTACGACCAGCGGGAGGCATACGAGCAGTACTTC.